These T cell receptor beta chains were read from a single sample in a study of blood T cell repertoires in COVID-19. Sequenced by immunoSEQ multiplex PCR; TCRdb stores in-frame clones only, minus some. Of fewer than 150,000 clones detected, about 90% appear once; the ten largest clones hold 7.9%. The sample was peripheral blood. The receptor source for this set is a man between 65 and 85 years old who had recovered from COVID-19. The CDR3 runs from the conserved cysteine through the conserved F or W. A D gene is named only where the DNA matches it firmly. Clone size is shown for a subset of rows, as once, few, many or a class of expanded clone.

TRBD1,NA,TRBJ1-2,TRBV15,CATSRAQTGGNGYTF,TGTGCCACCAGCAGGGCGCAGACAGGGGGCAATGGCTACACCTTC
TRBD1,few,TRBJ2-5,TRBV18,CASSPGQQETQYF,TGTGCCAGCTCACCGGGACAGCAAGAGACCCAGTACTTC
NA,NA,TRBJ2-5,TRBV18,CASSPAAGIGGETQYF,TGTGCCAGCTCACCAGCCGCAGGAATCGGTGGGGAGACCCAGTACTTC
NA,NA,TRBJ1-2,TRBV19,CASSRSNYGYTF,TGTGCCAGTTCGCGATCTAACTATGGCTACACCTTC
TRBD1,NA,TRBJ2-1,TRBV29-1,CSSRDRANEQFF,TGCAGCTCCCGGGACAGGGCTAATGAGCAGTTCTTC
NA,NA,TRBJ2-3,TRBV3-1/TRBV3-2,CASSQVASPTDTQYF,TGTGCCAGCAGCCAAGTTGCAAGCCCCACAGATACGCAGTATTTT
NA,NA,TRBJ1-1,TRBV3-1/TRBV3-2,CASSQQGGTEAFF,TGTGCCAGCAGCCAACAGGGTGGCACTGAAGCTTTCTTT
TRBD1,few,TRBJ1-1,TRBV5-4,CASSDRVNTEAFF,TGTGCCAGCAGCGACAGGGTGAACACTGAAGCTTTCTTT
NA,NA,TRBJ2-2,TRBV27,CASSRQAHTGELFF,TGTGCCAGCAGTCGGCAGGCTCACACCGGGGAGCTGTTTTTT
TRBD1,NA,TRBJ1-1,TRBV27,CASSFRTGRTFF,TGTGCCAGCAGTTTTCGGACAGGCCGCACTTTCTTT
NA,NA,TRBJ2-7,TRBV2,CACYRDSSYEQYF,TGTGCCTGCTACCGGGACTCTTCCTACGAGCAGTACTTC
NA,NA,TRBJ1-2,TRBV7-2,CASSSRQRGGYTF,TGTGCCAGCAGCTCCAGACAGCGAGGTGGCTACACCTTC
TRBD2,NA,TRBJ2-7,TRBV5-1,CASSGTSGSYEQYF,TGCGCCAGCAGCGGGACTAGCGGGAGTTACGAGCAGTACTTC
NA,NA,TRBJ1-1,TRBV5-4,CASSPPGQTEAFF,TGTGCCAGCAGCCCTCCTGGACAGACTGAAGCTTTCTTT
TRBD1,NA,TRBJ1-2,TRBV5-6,CASSLRQGHYGYTF,TGTGCCAGCAGCCTACGACAGGGTCACTATGGCTACACCTTC
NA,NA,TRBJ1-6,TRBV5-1,CASSLGDRNSPLHF,TGCGCCAGCAGCTTGGGAGACAGGAATTCACCCCTCCACTTT
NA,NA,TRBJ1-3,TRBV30,CAWSSGRGNTIYF,TGTGCCTGGAGTTCAGGGAGGGGAAACACCATATATTTT
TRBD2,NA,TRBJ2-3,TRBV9,CASSVASLAADTQYF,TGTGCCAGCAGCGTAGCCAGTCTAGCGGCAGATACGCAGTATTTT
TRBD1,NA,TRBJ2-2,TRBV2,CASRDDRGRTGELFF,TGTGCCAGCAGGGATGACAGGGGAAGGACCGGGGAGCTGTTTTTT
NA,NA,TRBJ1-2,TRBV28,CASSLYRPGAYGYTF,TGTGCCAGCAGTTTATATCGGCCAGGGGCCTATGGCTACACCTTC
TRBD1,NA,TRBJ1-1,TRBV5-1,CASRYRQGEDEAFF,TGCGCCAGCAGATACAGACAGGGGGAGGATGAAGCTTTCTTT
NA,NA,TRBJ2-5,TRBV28,CASSLGGYQETQYF,TGTGCCAGCAGTTTGGGAGGCTACCAAGAGACCCAGTACTTC
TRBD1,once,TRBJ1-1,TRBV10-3,CAIREDRAAEAFF,TGTGCCATCAGGGAAGACAGGGCGGCTGAAGCTTTCTTT
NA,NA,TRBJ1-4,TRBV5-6,CASRRTGENEKLFF,TGTGCCAGCAGAAGGACCGGGGAGAATGAAAAACTGTTTTTT
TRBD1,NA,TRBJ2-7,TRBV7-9,CASSFGTGKLEQYF,TGTGCCAGCAGCTTCGGGACAGGGAAGTTAGAGCAGTACTTC
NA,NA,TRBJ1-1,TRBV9,CASSQGGNTEAFF,TGTGCCAGCAGCCAGGGTGGAAACACTGAAGCTTTCTTT
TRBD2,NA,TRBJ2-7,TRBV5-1,CASSLEGLAGEDEQYF,TGCGCCAGCAGCTTGGAGGGGTTAGCGGGAGAGGACGAGCAGTACTTC
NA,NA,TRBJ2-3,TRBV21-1,CASSPWPSGECGTDTQYF,TGTGCCAGCAGCCCCTGGCCCTCGGGAGAGTGTGGCACAGATACGCAGTATTTT
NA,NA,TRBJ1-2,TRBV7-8,CASSLAPDYGYTF,TGTGCCAGCAGCTTAGCCCCAGACTATGGCTACACCTTC
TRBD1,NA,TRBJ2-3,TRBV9,CASSSTGTGITDTQYF,TGTGCCAGCAGCTCTACCGGGACAGGGATCACAGATACGCAGTATTTT